What follows are 22 T cell receptor beta chains derived from one specimen sequenced in a study of shared clonotypes between healthy human individuals. Using immunoSEQ multiplex PCR, the repertoire was profiled, and TCRdb retains in-frame clones only, with some absent. The profile shows about 470,000 clones, about 76% of them singletons. What was sequenced was PBMCs. These TCRs come from a woman aged 35 to 49 in good health. Some clones in this sample may be carry-over from other donors' samples.

This clone has a single count. The V gene is TRBV19, the J gene TRBJ2-1; 7 positions match TRBD1. With 6 bases clipped from V and 2 bases from J, the junction kept 7 bases outside the gene matches. The CDR3 extends over 15 amino acids. CDR1 and CDR2 from the germline V gene are LNHDA and SQIVND (reference sequence). The CDR3 sequence: CASRVDRDPYNEQFF. In DNA, the CDR3 is TGTGCCAGTAGAGTCGACAGGGACCCCTACAATGAGCAGTTCTTC.

This clone was recorded once. The rearrangement joins TRBV6-1 to TRBJ2-7; 7 bases are a match to TRBD2. Germline CDR1 MNHNS, CDR2 SASEGT. Trimming at V came to 1 base and at J to 4 bases, leaving 4 bases not matched to a gene. The CDR3 loop spans 14 amino acids. The DNA of the CDR3 is TGTGCCAGCAGTGAAGAAAGCGGGGCTTACGAGCAGTACTTC. Its protein is CASSEESGAYEQYF.

This clone has only one observation. V is TRBV27 and J is TRBJ2-7; 11 bases align to TRBD2. Per germline, CDR1 MNHEY and CDR2 SMNVEV (reference sequence). This CDR3 has 15 amino acids. Losses at the gene ends were 10 bases for V and 1 base for J; bases not matched to a gene: 9. The CDR3 DNA is TGTGCCACACCCGGGGCTAGCGGGAGGTCCTACGAGCAGTACTTC. It codes for CATPGASGRSYEQYF.

The DNA of the CDR3 is TGTGCCAGCAGCTTGGGCGTGACATCGGTGAACACTGAAGCTTTCTTT. Amino acid sequence: CASSLGVTSVNTEAFF. This chain links TRBV5-4 with TRBJ1-1; unclear D gene. Germline V gene sequence: CDR1 SGHNT, CDR2 YYREEE (reference sequence). The CDR3 has 16 amino acids. The V gene lost 0 bases and the J gene lost 0 bases, with 12 bases spanning the gap.

This clone was picked up a small number of times. J is TRBJ2-7 and V is TRBV15; D is ambiguous. The V end was cut by 5 bases, the J end by 1 base, with 12 bases between. Germline V gene sequence: CDR1 LNHNV, CDR2 YYDKDF (reference sequence). The CDR3 spans 14 residues. In nucleotides, the CDR3 is TGTGCCACCAGCCCTACAACGAATTCCTACGAGCAGTACTTC. Protein sequence: CATSPTTNSYEQYF.

The chain carries TRBV18 and TRBJ1-5, with 10 bases that match TRBD1. Germline CDR1 and CDR2: KGHSH and LQKENI. V lost 7 bases to trimming and J lost 6 bases; unmatched junction nucleotides: 6. The CDR3 spans 14 residues. Here the CDR3 DNA reads TGTGCCAGCTTCTCCGGGACAGGGGTTCAGCCCCAGCATTTT. This sequence encodes CASFSGTGVQPQHF.

The rearrangement uses TRBV28 and TRBJ1-2; TRBD1 aligns across 9 bases. This CDR3 region has 15 residues. Losses at the gene ends were 2 bases for V and 2 bases for J; bases not matched to a gene: 3. Germline CDR1 is MDHEN and CDR2 is SYDVKM. The CDR3: CASSLAGQGNYGYTF. CDR3 in DNA: TGTGCCAGCAGTTTAGCCGGACAGGGGAACTATGGCTACACCTTC.

This clone was found many times. This sequence joins TRBV7-2 and TRBJ2-2; no reliable D call. Germline V gene data show CDR1 as SGHTA and CDR2 as FQGNSA. V lost 0 bases and J 6 bases, leaving 8 bases between the germline ends. The CDR3 is made up of 14 amino acids. CDR3 DNA sequence: TGTGCCAGCAGCTTAGCGCGTAGGTCCGGGGAGCTGTTTTTT. Protein sequence: CASSLARRSGELFF.

The rearrangement uses TRBV28 and TRBJ2-7, with D uncertain. The V gene's germline CDR1 is MDHEN and CDR2 SYDVKM. This CDR3 is built from 18 residues. Trimming pared 3 bases from V and 0 bases from J, leaving 21 bases between. CDR3 amino acids: CASSLERDIPYYSYEQYF. The CDR3 DNA sequence: TGTGCCAGCAGTTTGGAACGCGACATCCCCTATTACTCCTACGAGCAGTACTTC.

The count of this clone is one. This chain connects TRBV15 to TRBJ2-7; TRBD2 matches at 12 bases. The germline V gene encodes CDR1 LNHNV and CDR2 YYDKDF (reference sequence). The CDR3 is 15 residues long. After removal of 2 bases from V and 5 bases from J, the junction contained 4 bases not matched to a gene. DNA for the CDR3: TGTGCCACCAGCAGACTAGCGGGAGGGCCCGACGAGCAGTACTTC. Translated: CATSRLAGGPDEQYF.

As to this clone: The same CDR3 arises from other DNA sequences in this sample as well. The rearrangement links TRBV5-1 to TRBJ1-1; 7 positions match TRBD1. Trimming removed 4 bases from V and 1 base from J; junction bases left unmatched: 4. The V gene's germline CDR1 is SGHRS and CDR2 YFSETQ. The CDR3 loop spans 14 amino acids. CDR3 in amino acids: CASSPGQPNTEAFF. CDR3 coding DNA: TGCGCCAGCAGCCCGGGACAGCCGAACACTGAAGCTTTCTTT.

CDR3 sequence reads: CASSFRTDTQYF. As DNA, the CDR3 is TGTGCCAGCAGTTTCCGCACAGATACGCAGTATTTT. The chain carries TRBV27 and TRBJ2-3; D remains ambiguous. Germline loops: CDR1 MNHEY, CDR2 SMNVEV (reference sequence). V lost 3 bases and J lost 1, with 2 bases in between. CDR3 size: 12 residues.

This clone was detected only once. This rearrangement joins TRBV2 to TRBJ2-1; 11 bases line up with TRBD2. Unmatched junction bases numbered 5, after V lost 3 bases and J lost 1 base. The CDR3 length is 17 residues. CDR1 and CDR2 from the germline V gene are SNHLY and FYNNEI. CDR3 residues: CASSDTSSGRSYNEQFF. The CDR3 DNA reads TGTGCCAGCAGTGATACCTCTAGCGGGAGGTCCTACAATGAGCAGTTCTTC.

Comment on this clone: The same CDR3 is also encoded by other DNA sequences in this sample. This sequence joins TRBV28 and TRBJ1-4; TRBD1 aligns across 7 bases. The CDR3 totals 14 residues. Germline loops: CDR1 MDHEN, CDR2 SYDVKM. Trimming removed 3 bases from V and 5 bases from J; junction bases left unmatched: 3. The CDR3: CASSLQGGNEKLFF. CDR3 in DNA: TGTGCCAGCAGTTTGCAGGGGGGGAATGAAAAACTGTTTTTT. Using reference TRBV28 and TRBJ1-4 for the parts outside the CDR3, the full variable domain is DVKVTQSSRYLVKRTGEKVFLECVQDMDHENMFWYRQDPGLGLRLIYFSYDVKMKEKGDIPEGYSVSREKKERFSLILESASTNQTSMYLCASSLQGGNEKLFFGSGTQLSVL.

V usage is TRBV4-2 and J usage is TRBJ2-2; 7 nucleotides agree with TRBD2. V was pared by 1 base and J by 10 bases, with 9 bases of the junction left unmatched. The CDR3 is 15 residues long. Germline CDR1 LGHNA, CDR2 YNFKEQ. CDR3 sequence (DNA): TGTGCCAGCAGCCAAGCGGGCGCGGGAGAGGCGGAGCTGTTTTTT. Its protein is CASSQAGAGEAELFF.

The rearrangement links TRBV18 to TRBJ2-7; D uncertain. CDR1 is KGHSH and CDR2 is LQKENI in the germline V gene. Trimming took 4 bases from V and 1 from J, leaving 14 bases between them. The CDR3 totals 15 residues. The CDR3 sequence: CASSRLRSRSYEQYF. The CDR3 coding sequence is TGTGCCAGCTCACGTCTAAGGAGCAGATCCTACGAGCAGTACTTC.

This clone was counted many times. The V call is TRBV5-4, the J call TRBJ2-1; D call uncertain. V lost 2 bases and J 2 bases, leaving 11 bases between the germline ends. This CDR3 comprises 15 residues. Germline CDR1 reads SGHNT; CDR2 reads YYREEE (reference sequence). CDR3 coding DNA: TGTGCCAGCAGCTTAGTTCCAGAGGCCTACAATGAGCAGTTCTTC. Translating gives CASSLVPEAYNEQFF.

The chain uses TRBV30 and TRBJ2-7; TRBD2 might be the D (5 bases). Germline loops: CDR1 GTSNPN, CDR2 SVGIG (reference sequence). Trimming removed 0 bases at V and 7 bases at J, with 10 bases between. The CDR3 sequence is 12 residues long. The CDR3 bases are TGTGCCTGGAGTGTAGAGGGCTGGGAGCAGTACTTC. Amino acids: CAWSVEGWEQYF.

The J gene is TRBJ2-7, the V gene TRBV5-1; D might be TRBD1 or TRBD2, each matching 5 bases. This CDR3 has 14 residues. V shed 5 bases and J shed 2 bases, with 14 bases lying between them. CDR1 SGHRS and CDR2 YFSETQ come from the germline V gene. CDR3 in amino acids: CASSRDEPAYEQYF. CDR3 sequence (DNA): TGCGCCAGCAGTAGGGACGAACCTGCCTACGAGCAGTACTTC.

The chain has TRBV7-2 and TRBJ2-5, with D uncertain. V lost 6 bases to trimming and J lost 5 bases, with 16 bases between them. CDR1 is SGHTA and CDR2 is FQGNSA in the germline V gene. CDR3 length: 14 residues. The CDR3 DNA reads TGTGCCAGCAGTTTTAGAACGCCACAGGAGACCCAGTACTTC. As protein: CASSFRTPQETQYF. Complete variable domain (other parts from reference TRBV7-2 and TRBJ2-5): GAGVSQSPSNKVTEKGKDVELRCDPISGHTALYWYRQSLGQGLEFLIYFQGNSAPDKSGLPSDRFSAERTGGSVSTLTIQRTQQEDSAVYLCASSFRTPQETQYFGPGTRLLVL.

This clone appeared a single time. The chain uses TRBV10-1 and TRBJ2-1; possible D gene TRBD2, 6 bases. In germline, CDR1 is WNHNN, CDR2 SYGVQD (reference sequence). This CDR3 is 13 amino acids long. The V end lost 4 bases, the J end lost 9 bases, and 13 bases lay between the germline ends. This CDR3 is CASSGSSVGEQFF. CDR3 nucleotide sequence: TGCGCCAGCAGTGGGTCTAGCGTGGGTGAGCAGTTCTTC.

The genes are TRBV7-2 and TRBJ2-3; 9 bases agree with TRBD1. Germline V gene lookup returns CDR1 SGHTA and CDR2 FQGNSA. J was trimmed by 1 base and V by 4 bases; bases with no gene match: 0. The CDR3 is 14 residues long. The DNA of the CDR3 is TGTGCCAGCAGCTGGGACAGGGGCACAGATACGCAGTATTTT. Protein: CASSWDRGTDTQYF.